Shown below are 5 T cell receptor beta chains from a single sample sequenced in a study of T cell responses to AZD1222 COVID-19 vaccine. The data were produced by immunoSEQ multiplex PCR, yet TCRdb's version contains in-frame clones alone and is incomplete. The sample has about 150,000 clones; more than 85% are singletons. The sequences come from peripheral blood, collected on day 0 of AZD1222 vaccination. Receptors were obtained from an adult in good health.

Here the CDR3 reads CASSLSASSTDTQYF. CDR3 nucleotide sequence: TGTGCCAGCAGTTTATCGGCTAGCAGCACAGATACGCAGTATTTT. J is TRBJ2-3 and V is TRBV27; a weak D match, TRBD2 (5 bases). CDR1 and CDR2 (germline): MNHEY, SMNVEV (reference sequence). V gave up 0 bases and J gave up 0 bases, with 7 bases separating them. The CDR3 has 15 amino acids.

The chain combines TRBV19 with TRBJ2-5; D possibly corresponds to TRBD2 (6 bases). Trimming took off 5 bases at V and 5 bases at J, with 18 bases between the two ends. CDR3 length: 15 amino acids. Germline-derived CDR1 and CDR2 are LNHDA and SQIVND (reference sequence). In DNA form, the CDR3 reads TGTGCCAGTAGTCCCCCCGGGGGAGTACTGGAGACCCAGTACTTC. As protein: CASSPPGGVLETQYF.

The chain couples TRBV27 to TRBJ1-1, with D perhaps TRBD1 (6 bases). The germline CDR1 and CDR2 sequences are MNHEY and SMNVEV (reference sequence). This CDR3 region has 15 residues. Trimming shortened V by 3 bases and J by 1 base, and 12 bases separated the two germline ends. The CDR3 bases are TGTGCCAGCAGTTTCGGGGGCCCTGGGAACACTGAAGCTTTCTTT. Its translation: CASSFGGPGNTEAFF.

This clone was seen only once. This chain joins TRBV7-8 and TRBJ1-5; D unclear. The CDR3 spans 19 residues. V lost 2 bases and J lost 0, with 20 bases in between. CDR1 is SGHVS and CDR2 is FQNEAQ in the germline V gene. The DNA of the CDR3 is TGTGCCAGCAGCTTACTGCACCGCGCGACTCAGAATAGCAATCAGCCCCAGCATTTT. Translated: CASSLLHRATQNSNQPQHF.

The rearrangement links TRBV11-2 to TRBJ2-1; TRBD2 agrees at 11 bases. Germline trimming cut 1 base from V and 9 bases from J; bases unmatched to any gene: 5. CDR1 SGHAT and CDR2 FQNNGV come from the germline V gene. The CDR3 has 15 residues. This chain's CDR3 is CASSLASGRLGEQFF. CDR3 in DNA: TGTGCCAGCAGCTTAGCTAGCGGGAGGTTGGGTGAGCAGTTCTTC.